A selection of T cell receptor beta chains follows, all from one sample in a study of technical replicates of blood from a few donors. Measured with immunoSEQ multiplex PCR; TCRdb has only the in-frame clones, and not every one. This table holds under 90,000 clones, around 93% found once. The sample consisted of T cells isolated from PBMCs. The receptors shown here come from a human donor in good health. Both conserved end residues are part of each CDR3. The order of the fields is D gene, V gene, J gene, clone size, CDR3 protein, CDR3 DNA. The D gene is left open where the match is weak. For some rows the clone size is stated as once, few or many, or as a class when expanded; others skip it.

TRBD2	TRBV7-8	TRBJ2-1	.	CASSLLAGGASSYNEQFF	TGTGCCAGCAGCTTACTAGCGGGGGGCGCCAGCTCCTACAATGAGCAGTTCTTC
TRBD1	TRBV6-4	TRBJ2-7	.	CASSDGTDRGPLYEQYF	TGTGCCAGCAGTGACGGGACAGATCGGGGTCCCCTCTACGAGCAGTACTTC
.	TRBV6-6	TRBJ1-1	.	CASFSTEAFF	TGTGCCAGCTTTTCTACTGAAGCTTTCTTT
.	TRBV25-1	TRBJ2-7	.	CASRAYEEGTGEQYF	TGTGCCAGCAGAGCCTACGAGGAGGGGACTGGAGAGCAGTACTTC
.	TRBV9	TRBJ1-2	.	CASSVGQRNGYTF	TGTGCCAGCAGCGTAGGACAGAGGAATGGCTACACCTTC
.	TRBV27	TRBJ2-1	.	CASSLSPGGREQFF	TGTGCCAGCAGTTTATCTCCGGGGGGCAGAGAGCAGTTCTTC
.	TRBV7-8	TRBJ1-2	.	CASSSTGFYGYTF	TGTGCCAGCAGCTCAACAGGATTTTATGGCTACACCTTC
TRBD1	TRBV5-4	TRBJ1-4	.	CASSWRQGPLVATNEKLFF	TGTGCCAGCAGCTGGCGACAGGGGCCCCTAGTTGCAACTAATGAAAAACTGTTTTTT
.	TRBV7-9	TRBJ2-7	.	CASSGGTASYEQYF	TGTGCCAGCAGTGGGGGGACTGCTTCCTACGAGCAGTACTTC
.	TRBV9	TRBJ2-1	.	CASSVADREQFF	TGTGCCAGCAGCGTTGCTGACAGGGAGCAGTTCTTC
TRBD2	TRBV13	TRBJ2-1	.	CASSSASGGALLDEQFF	TGTGCCAGCAGCTCCGCTAGCGGGGGGGCACTATTAGATGAGCAGTTCTTC
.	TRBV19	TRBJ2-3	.	CASSIGQRITDTQYF	TGTGCCAGTAGTATCGGTCAGCGGATCACAGATACGCAGTATTTT
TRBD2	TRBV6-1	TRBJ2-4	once	CASSPSGRYGNIQYF	TGTGCCAGCAGTCCTAGCGGGAGATATGGAAACATTCAGTACTTC
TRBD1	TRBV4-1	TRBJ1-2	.	CASSQGDRYNYGYTF	TGCGCCAGCAGCCAAGGGGACAGATATAACTATGGCTACACCTTC
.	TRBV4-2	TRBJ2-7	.	CASSPEIRSYEQYF	TGTGCCAGCAGCCCGGAGATTAGGTCCTACGAGCAGTACTTC
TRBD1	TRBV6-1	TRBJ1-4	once	CASLIRTGGFEKLFF	TGTGCCAGCCTAATACGGACAGGGGGCTTTGAAAAACTGTTTTTT
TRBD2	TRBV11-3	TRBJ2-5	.	CASSVGRGLAVQETQYF	TGTGCCAGCAGCGTAGGACGCGGACTAGCGGTCCAAGAGACCCAGTACTTC
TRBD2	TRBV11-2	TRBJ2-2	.	CASSSSAGPHTGELFF	TGTGCCAGCAGCTCTTCAGCGGGACCGCACACCGGGGAGCTGTTTTTT
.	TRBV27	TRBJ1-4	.	CASSSNRDSPGKLFF	TGTGCCAGCAGTTCCAACCGGGACTCACCTGGAAAACTGTTTTTT
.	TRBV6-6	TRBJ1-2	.	CASSYRGMGFGYTF	TGTGCCAGCAGTTACAGGGGTATGGGGTTTGGCTACACCTTC
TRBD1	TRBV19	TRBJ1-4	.	CASKGPGQGNEKLFF	TGTGCCAGTAAGGGGCCTGGACAGGGGAATGAAAAACTGTTTTTT
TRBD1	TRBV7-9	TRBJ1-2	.	CASSSTGGSVYGYTF	TGTGCCAGCAGCTCGACAGGGGGGTCGGTCTATGGCTACACCTTC
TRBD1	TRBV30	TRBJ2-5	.	CAWSRQGAQETQYF	TGTGCCTGGAGTAGACAGGGAGCCCAAGAGACCCAGTACTTC
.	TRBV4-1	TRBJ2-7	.	CASSQNRDTAYEQYF	TGCGCCAGCAGCCAAAATCGGGACACCGCCTACGAGCAGTACTTC
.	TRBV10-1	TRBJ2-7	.	CARRDGSYEQYF	TGCGCCAGGCGGGACGGATCGTACGAGCAGTACTTC
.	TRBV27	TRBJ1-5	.	CASSLFSQGSNQPQHF	TGTGCCAGCAGTTTATTTTCTCAGGGGAGCAATCAGCCCCAGCATTTT
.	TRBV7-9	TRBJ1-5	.	CASSVYGGDQPQHF	TGTGCCAGCAGCGTTTACGGGGGGGATCAGCCCCAGCATTTT
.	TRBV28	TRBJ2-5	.	CASRQGTRQETQYF	TGTGCCAGCAGACAGGGAACAAGACAAGAGACCCAGTACTTC
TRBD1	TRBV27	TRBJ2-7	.	CASSFQGASEQYF	TGTGCCAGCAGTTTTCAGGGGGCGAGCGAGCAGTACTTC
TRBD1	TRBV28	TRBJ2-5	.	CASSNPGQGRGETQYF	TGTGCCAGCAGTAACCCGGGACAGGGGCGGGGGGAGACCCAGTACTTC
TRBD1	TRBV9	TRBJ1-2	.	CASSPGTVAGGYTF	TGTGCCAGCTCCCCCGGGACAGTCGCCGGTGGCTACACCTTC
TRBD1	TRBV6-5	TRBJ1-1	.	CASSWDRGGTEAFF	TGTGCCAGCAGTTGGGACAGGGGAGGCACTGAAGCTTTCTTT
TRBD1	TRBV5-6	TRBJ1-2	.	CASSLDRGLGYTF	TGTGCCAGCAGCTTGGACAGGGGCCTTGGCTACACCTTC
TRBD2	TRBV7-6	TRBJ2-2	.	CASSSQLAGGSSGELFF	TGTGCCAGCAGCTCCCAGCTAGCGGGAGGTTCTTCCGGGGAGCTGTTTTTT
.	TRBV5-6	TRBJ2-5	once	CASSLEDLGETQYF	TGTGCCAGCAGCTTGGAAGACTTAGGTGAGACCCAGTACTTC
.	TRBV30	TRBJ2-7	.	CAWSRVQGNEQYF	TGTGCCTGGAGTAGGGTGCAGGGCAACGAGCAGTACTTC
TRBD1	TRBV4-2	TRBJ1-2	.	CASSQGPVADREQGYTF	TGTGCCAGCAGCCAAGGGCCGGTGGCCGACAGGGAGCAGGGCTACACCTTC
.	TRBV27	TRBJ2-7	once	CASRLQVTGAYEQYF	TGTGCCAGCAGGTTACAGGTCACGGGGGCCTACGAGCAGTACTTC
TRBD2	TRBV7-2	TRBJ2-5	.	CASSYGGGISLQETQYF	TGTGCCAGCAGCTATGGGGGAGGGATCTCCCTCCAAGAGACCCAGTACTTC
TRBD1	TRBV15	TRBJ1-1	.	CATSPIGTGRGDTEAFF	TGTGCCACCAGTCCTATCGGGACAGGGCGAGGGGACACTGAAGCTTTCTTT
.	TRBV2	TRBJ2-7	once	CASTPGRGGYEQYF	TGTGCCAGCACCCCGGGACGAGGGGGATACGAGCAGTACTTC
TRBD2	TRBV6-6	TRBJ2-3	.	CASSFRGGPTDTQYF	TGTGCCAGCAGTTTCCGGGGGGGCCCAACAGATACGCAGTATTTT
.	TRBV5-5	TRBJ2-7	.	CASSVTDSYEQYF	TGTGCCAGCAGCGTGACAGACTCCTACGAGCAGTACTTC
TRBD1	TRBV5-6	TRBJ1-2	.	CASSADRDMLYGYTF	TGTGCCAGCAGCGCCGACAGGGATATGCTCTATGGCTACACCTTC
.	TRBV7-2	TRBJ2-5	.	CASSLGIGGGSPQETQYF	TGTGCCAGCAGCCTGGGGATTGGGGGCGGGAGCCCCCAAGAGACCCAGTACTTC
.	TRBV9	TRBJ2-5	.	CASSSWTEQETQYF	TGTGCCAGCAGCTCTTGGACAGAACAAGAGACCCAGTACTTC
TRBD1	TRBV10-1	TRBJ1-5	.	CASSEQRRGHSNQPQHF	TGCGCCAGCAGCGAGCAAAGAAGGGGGCATAGCAATCAGCCCCAGCATTTT
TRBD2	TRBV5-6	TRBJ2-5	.	CASSLALAGGETQYF	TGTGCCAGCAGCTTGGCTTTAGCGGGAGGTGAGACCCAGTACTTC
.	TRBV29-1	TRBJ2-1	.	CSVEPLIETGTNEQFF	TGCAGCGTTGAACCCCTCATCGAAACAGGGACCAATGAGCAGTTCTTC
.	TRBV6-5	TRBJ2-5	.	CASSYSSGIQYF	TGTGCCAGCAGTTACTCGTCCGGGATCCAGTACTTC